A single T cell receptor beta chain is shown here with its context. The identical CDR3 is also encoded by other nucleotide sequences in the sample. This specimen belongs to a study of blood T cell repertoires in COVID-19. Study details: From T cells, B-cell-depleted T cells, or PBMCs came the material, which was cDNA or gDNA.

Libraries were prepared by immunoSEQ multiplex PCR; TCRdb keeps only in-frame clonotypes and omits some of them. The top ten hold roughly 18% of the sample, which has about 160,000 clones, around four fifths seen once. V trimming: 3 bases; J trimming: 5 bases; junction bases outside the gene matches: 2. The V gene's germline CDR1 is MNHEY and CDR2 SVGAGI. CDR3 length: 14 residues. The TCR originated in a woman aged 80 or older with acute or convalescent COVID-19. V and J are TRBV6-5 and TRBJ2-2, with TRBD1 identical over 8 bases. Sequencing input: peripheral blood. CDR3 sequence (DNA): TGTGCCAGCAGTTATGACAGGGGTACCGGGGAGCTGTTTTTT. Protein product: CASSYDRGTGELFF.